The T cell receptor beta chain under discussion was sequenced for a study of cytotoxic CD8 clonotypes in ibrutinib-treated CLL. Notes on the study in general: Higher clonality was seen at ibrutinib response and a return toward baseline at progression.

TCR beta libraries used roughly 1.8 micrograms of DNA from cryopreserved PBMCs. A 1 in 200,000 to 1 in 1 million T cell depth was the sequencing target. The data were produced by immunoSEQ multiplex PCR, yet TCRdb's version contains in-frame clones alone and is incomplete. In the table there are 200,000 to 250,000 clones, 60% to 80% of which are singletons. Regarding this clone: Its specificity is unknown.

Trimming shortened V by 0 bases and J by 4 bases, and 8 bases separated the two germline ends. The germline V gene encodes CDR1 SGDLS and CDR2 YYNGEE. CDR3 length: 14 amino acids. The specimen was PBMCs, collected after 12 months of ibrutinib treatment. The chain carries TRBV9 and TRBJ2-1; no reliable D call. The clonotype originates from a human donor with chronic lymphocytic leukemia. CDR3: CASSVEADYNEQFF. CDR3 in DNA: TGTGCCAGCAGCGTAGAGGCGGATTACAATGAGCAGTTCTTC.